This TCR beta chain is from a study of preoperative IRX-2 immunotherapy in early breast cancer. Treatment defined: preoperative locoregional IRX-2 cytokine immunotherapy. The CDR3 has 15 amino acids. CDR1 and CDR2 from the germline V gene are SGHNT and YENEEA. The trim removed 5 bases at V and 5 bases at J, leaving 5 bases unmatched. Profiled with immunoSEQ multiplex PCR; TCRdb holds only in-frame clones, not every one. Of about 3,600 clones listed, 79% were seen once; the top ten hold approximately 15%. This sequence was found in a human donor with breast cancer. The specimen comprised tumor tissue, sampled after IRX-2 immunotherapy. The rearrangement links TRBV11-3 to TRBJ2-3; 12 positions agree with TRBD1. CDR3 nucleotides: TGTGCCAGCAGCCCCGGGACAGGGGGCAGAGATACGCAGTATTTT. Protein: CASSPGTGGRDTQYF.